This T cell receptor beta chain came from a study of beta chain features in type 1 diabetes. Whole-study findings and limits: All four CD4+ subsets from Type 1 diabetes patients carried moderately but significantly shorter TCRB CDR3s. A PCR bias possibly favoring shorter templates would apply equally to patients and controls.

What was sequenced were expressed TCRB transcripts, since all of the isolated RNA had been reverse transcribed. Generated by immunoSEQ multiplex PCR, the TCRdb table keeps only in-frame clones and is missing some. The table lists about 370,000 clones, around 10% of them singletons. This clone was counted ten times or more. Its cognate antigen is unknown. Via the markers CD45RO/CCR7/CD25/CD127/CD95/CD27, stem cell-like memory, regulatory, central memory and naive CD4+ cells were sorted. CDR3 length: 14 amino acids. The V end lost 3 bases, the J end lost 5 bases, and 13 bases lay between the germline ends. From germline, CDR1 is KGHSH and CDR2 LQKENI.

The source of this sequence is a man aged 30 to 39 with type 1 diabetes. The chain is built from TRBV18 and TRBJ2-5; D possibly corresponds to TRBD2 (6 bases). Sequenced: central memory CD4+ T cells from blood. In DNA form, the CDR3 reads TGTGCCAGCTCACCCTCGGGCGGGAAGGAGACCCAGTACTTC. This codes for CASSPSGGKETQYF.